The table lists the clone carrying this T cell receptor beta chain with a few counts. Its specificity is not known. Sample treatment: oral pan-JAK inhibitor, 5-10 mg twice daily. This entry is derived from a study of CD8+ T cells in alopecia areata. The overall study: Treatment comprised oral tofacitinib, 5 to 10 mg twice daily, in treated patients.

General study points: For lesional scalp, especially alopecia totalis/universalis, clonality was higher than in normal scalp. With just one nonresponder, it is still uncertain whether baseline CD8+ expansion relates to response. Scalp clonality decreased significantly with tofacitinib, and so did expanded CD8+ clones among the top 100.

In each case, RNA was isolated and then reverse transcribed into cDNA as the sequencing template. The assay was immunoSEQ multiplex PCR, and TCRdb's table has in-frame clones only and misses some. Found here are 150,000 to 200,000 clones, 58% of them singletons; the top ten hold 16%. Germline V gene data show CDR1 as SGHRS and CDR2 as YFSETQ. Trimming shortened V by 0 bases and J by 1 base, and 7 bases separated the two germline ends. This CDR3 comprises 14 residues. J is TRBJ2-5 and V is TRBV5-1; D is unclear. The receptor was isolated from a human donor with alopecia areata. The input for sequencing was CD4+ T cells sorted from blood, taken between weeks 55 and 65, from a patient treated with tofacitinib. Here the CDR3 reads CASSLDGTQETQYF. CDR3 bases: TGCGCCAGCAGCTTGGATGGCACCCAAGAGACCCAGTACTTC.